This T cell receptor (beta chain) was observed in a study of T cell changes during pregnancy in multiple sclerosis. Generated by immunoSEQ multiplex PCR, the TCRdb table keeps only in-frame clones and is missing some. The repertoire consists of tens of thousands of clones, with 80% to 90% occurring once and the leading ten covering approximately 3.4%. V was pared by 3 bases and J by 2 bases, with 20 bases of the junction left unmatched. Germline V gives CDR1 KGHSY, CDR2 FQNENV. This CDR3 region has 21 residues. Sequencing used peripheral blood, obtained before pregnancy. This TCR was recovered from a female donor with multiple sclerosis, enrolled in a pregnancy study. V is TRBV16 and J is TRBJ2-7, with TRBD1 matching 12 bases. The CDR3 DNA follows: TGTGCCAGCAGCCATCCGATCCCGGGACAGGGGGCGGTACGCTTACCCTACGAGCAGTACTTC. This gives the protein CASSHPIPGQGAVRLPYEQYF.